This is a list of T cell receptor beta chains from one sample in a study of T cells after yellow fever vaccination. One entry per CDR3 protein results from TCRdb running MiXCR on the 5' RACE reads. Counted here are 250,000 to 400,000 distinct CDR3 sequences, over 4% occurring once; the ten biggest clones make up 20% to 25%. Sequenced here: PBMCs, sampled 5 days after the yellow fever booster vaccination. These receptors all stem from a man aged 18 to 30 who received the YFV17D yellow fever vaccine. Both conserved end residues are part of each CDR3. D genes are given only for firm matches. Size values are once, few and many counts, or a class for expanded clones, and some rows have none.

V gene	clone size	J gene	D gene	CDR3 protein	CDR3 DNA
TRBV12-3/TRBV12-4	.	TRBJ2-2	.	CASTPYGPNTGELFF	TGTGCCAGCACCCCCTATGGGCCCAACACCGGGGAGCTGTTTTTT
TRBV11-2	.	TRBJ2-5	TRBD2	CASSLADWKRGVGETQYF	TGTGCCAGCAGCTTAGCTGACTGGAAGCGGGGGGTAGGGGAGACCCAGTACTTC
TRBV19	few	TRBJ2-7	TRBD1	CASSIGDRSSYEQYF	TGTGCCAGTAGTATAGGGGACAGGAGCTCCTACGAGCAGTACTTC
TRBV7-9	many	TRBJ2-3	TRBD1	CASSSTGERGAPTDTQYF	TGTGCCAGCAGCTCGACAGGGGAGAGGGGGGCACCCACAGATACGCAGTATTTT
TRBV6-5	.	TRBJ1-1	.	CASSYRRGTEAFF	TGTGCCAGCAGTTACCGCCGGGGCACTGAAGCTTTCTTT
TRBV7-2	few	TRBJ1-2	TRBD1	CASSMGQGQGYTF	TGTGCCAGCAGCATGGGACAGGGGCAGGGCTACACCTTC
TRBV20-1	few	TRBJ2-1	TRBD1	CSARDWGQGRYNEQFF	TGCAGTGCTAGAGATTGGGGACAGGGACGATACAATGAGCAGTTCTTC
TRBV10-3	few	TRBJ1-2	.	CAISESIGDYGYTF	TGTGCCATCAGTGAGTCTATAGGGGATTATGGCTACACCTTC
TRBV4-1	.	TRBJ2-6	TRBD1	CASSRQGQGEVSGANVLTF	TGCGCCAGCAGCCGCCAGGGACAGGGGGAAGTTTCTGGGGCCAACGTCCTGACTTTC
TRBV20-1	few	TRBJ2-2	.	CSARDTTGAGELFF	TGCAGTGCTAGAGACACGACAGGCGCCGGGGAGCTGTTTTTT
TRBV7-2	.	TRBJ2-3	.	CASSRRVHTDTQYF	TGTGCCAGCAGCCGTCGGGTGCACACAGATACGCAGTATTTT
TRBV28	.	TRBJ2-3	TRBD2	CASSPSRAGGTDTQYF	TGTGCCAGCAGCCCAAGCCGAGCGGGGGGCACAGATACGCAGTATTTT
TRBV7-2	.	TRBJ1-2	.	CASSKNGDGYTF	TGTGCCAGCAGCAAAAACGGGGACGGCTACACCTTC
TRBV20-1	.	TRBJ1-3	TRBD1	CSATQGAGNTIYF	TGCAGTGCTACACAGGGGGCAGGAAACACCATATATTTT
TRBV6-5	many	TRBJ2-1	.	CASSLRGPLYNEQFF	TGTGCCAGCAGTTTACGGGGGCCGCTCTACAATGAGCAGTTCTTC
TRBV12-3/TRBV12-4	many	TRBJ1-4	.	CASSLEQTGEKLFF	TGTGCCAGCAGTCTAGAACAAACGGGTGAAAAACTGTTTTTT
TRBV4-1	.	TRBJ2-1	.	CASSQPGTAYNEQFF	TGCGCCAGCAGCCAACCCGGGACGGCCTACAATGAGCAGTTCTTC